This TCR beta chain was obtained from a study of CD8+ T cells in alopecia areata. In the study overall: Each of the treated patients was given oral tofacitinib, 5 to 10 mg twice daily, for moderate-to-severe alopecia areata.

Broader study findings: Lesional scalp, especially alopecia totalis/universalis, showed higher clonality than normal scalp. Scalp data also include sequences from resident alphabeta T cells of normal skin.

Turning to this clone: Antigen specificity is unknown.

Following extraction, RNA underwent reverse transcription to cDNA, which served as the sequencing template. Profiled with immunoSEQ multiplex PCR; TCRdb holds only in-frame clones, not every one. The sample lists just over 150,000 clones, around half occurring once. Germline-derived CDR1 and CDR2 are SEHNR and FQNEAQ (reference sequence). The germline V and J ends were trimmed by 5 bases and 8 bases, with 13 bases remaining between them. CDR3 length equals 14 residues. The sample was CD8+ T cells sorted from blood, taken at week 0. The receptor comes from a human donor with alopecia areata. V usage is TRBV7-9 and J usage is TRBJ1-6; D unclear. The CDR3 DNA reads TGTGCCAGCAGCCCGGTGTCAGTTGATTCACCCCTCCACTTT. This encodes CASSPVSVDSPLHF.